This TCR beta chain was obtained from a study of neoadjuvant anti-PD-1 for oral cavity cancer. Assay: immunoSEQ multiplex PCR; the TCRdb copy retains only in-frame clones and omits some. This table has 35,000 to 50,000 clones, about three quarters appearing once. The time point here: after neoadjuvant nivolumab, at surgical resection. General study results and limits: Non-responders to neoadjuvant nivolumab had significantly more clonal PBMC T cells than responders.

In this sample, this clone turned up a few times. The antigen is undetermined. The germline V and J ends were trimmed by 1 base and 2 bases, with 17 bases remaining between them. This CDR3 comprises 17 residues. Per the germline V gene, CDR1 is SEHNR and CDR2 is FQNEAQ (reference sequence). The J gene is TRBJ1-1, the V gene TRBV7-9; D may be TRBD1 (6 bases). The sequence came from a person between 35 and 79 years old with oral cavity squamous cell carcinoma. Sequenced material: PBMCs, taken after nivolumab (anti-PD-1) treatment. CDR3 sequence: CASSLVPGGGRNTEAFF. Written as DNA, the CDR3 is TGTGCCAGCAGCTTAGTTCCGGGGGGCGGCAGAAACACTGAAGCTTTCTTT. Using reference TRBV7-9 and TRBJ1-1 for the parts outside the CDR3, the full variable domain is DTGVSQNPRHKITKRGQNVTFRCDPISEHNRLYWYRQTLGQGPEFLTYFQNEAQLEKSRLLSDRFSAERPKGSFSTLEIQRTEQGDSAMYLCASSLVPGGGRNTEAFFGQGTRLTVV.